This TCR beta chain comes out of a study of cytomegalovirus exposure and HLA in healthy donors. A roughly 120-subject validation cohort, separate from the approximately 670-subject first cohort, supplied the donors. The germline V gene encodes CDR1 SGHTA and CDR2 FQGTGA. This CDR3 spans 16 amino acids. J lost 8 bases, V lost 5 bases, and 14 bases had no gene match. Whole-study results and caveats: In vitro testing confirmed three CMV-associated chains as specific for CMV antigens. Most TCR sequences were rare, but some public TCRs occurred in many donors. TCR beta chains numbering under 200 were designated cytomegalovirus-associated.

A word on this clone: Its antigen is currently unknown.

Data came from immunoSEQ multiplex PCR; TCRdb stores just in-frame clones and leaves some out. The table has 300,000 to 400,000 clones, roughly 89% seen once. The source is a woman aged 18-29 years in good health and CMV-seronegative. Input material: PBMCs. The rearrangement links TRBV7-3 to TRBJ2-1; 8 nucleotides match TRBD2. The CDR3 coding sequence is TGTGCCAGCAGCCCCATAAAAACTAGCGGCTTGGATGAGCAGTTCTTC. Its translation is CASSPIKTSGLDEQFF. The full variable domain, with the rest looked up from reference TRBV7-3 and TRBJ2-1, is GAGVSQTPSNKVTEKGKYVELRCDPISGHTALYWYRQSLGQGPEFLIYFQGTGAADDSGLPNDRFFAVRPEGSVSTLKIQRTERGDSAVYLCASSPIKTSGLDEQFFGPGTRLTVL.